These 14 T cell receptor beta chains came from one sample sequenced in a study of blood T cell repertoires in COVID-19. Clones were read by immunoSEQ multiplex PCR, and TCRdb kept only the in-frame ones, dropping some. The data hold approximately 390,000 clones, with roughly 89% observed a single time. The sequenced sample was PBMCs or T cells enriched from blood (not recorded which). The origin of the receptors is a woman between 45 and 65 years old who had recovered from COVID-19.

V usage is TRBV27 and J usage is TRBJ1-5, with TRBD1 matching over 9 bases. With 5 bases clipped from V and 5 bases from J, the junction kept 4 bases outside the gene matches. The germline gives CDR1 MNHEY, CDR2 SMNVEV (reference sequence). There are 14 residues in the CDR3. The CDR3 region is CASSPRTGDQPQHF. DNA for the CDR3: TGTGCCAGCAGTCCCCGGACAGGGGATCAGCCCCAGCATTTT.

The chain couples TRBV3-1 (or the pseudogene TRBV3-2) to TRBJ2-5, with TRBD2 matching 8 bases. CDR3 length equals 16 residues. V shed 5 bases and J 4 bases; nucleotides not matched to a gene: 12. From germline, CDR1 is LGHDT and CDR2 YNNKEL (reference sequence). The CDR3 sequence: CASSYPPGTSRETQYF. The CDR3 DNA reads TGTGCCAGCAGCTACCCCCCCGGGACTAGTCGAGAGACCCAGTACTTC.

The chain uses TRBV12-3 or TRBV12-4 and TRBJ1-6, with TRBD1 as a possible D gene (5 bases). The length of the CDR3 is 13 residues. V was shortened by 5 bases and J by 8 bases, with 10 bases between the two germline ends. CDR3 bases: TGTGCCAGCAGTCAGGGCTTGGATTCACCCCTCCACTTT. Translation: CASSQGLDSPLHF.

The CDR3 spells CASGRQGAYEQYF. In DNA, the CDR3 is TGTGCCAGCGGTAGACAGGGGGCTTACGAGCAGTACTTC. This rearrangement joins TRBV2 to TRBJ2-7; 10 nucleotides match TRBD1. J was trimmed by 4 bases and V by 8 bases; bases with no gene match: 5. Germline-derived CDR1 and CDR2 are SNHLY and FYNNEI. This CDR3 has 13 residues.

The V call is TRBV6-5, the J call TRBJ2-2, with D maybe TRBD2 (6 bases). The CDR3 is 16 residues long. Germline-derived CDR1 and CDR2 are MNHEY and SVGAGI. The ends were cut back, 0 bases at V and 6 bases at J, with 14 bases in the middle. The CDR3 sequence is CASSYSILAAAGELFF. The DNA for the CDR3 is TGTGCCAGCAGTTACTCGATATTAGCGGCTGCCGGGGAGCTGTTTTTT.

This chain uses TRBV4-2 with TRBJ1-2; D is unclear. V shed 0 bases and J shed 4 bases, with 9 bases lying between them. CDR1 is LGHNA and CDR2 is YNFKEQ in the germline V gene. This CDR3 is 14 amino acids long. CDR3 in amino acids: CASSQEVGGYGYTF. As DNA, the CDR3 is TGTGCCAGCAGCCAAGAGGTTGGCGGCTATGGCTACACCTTC.

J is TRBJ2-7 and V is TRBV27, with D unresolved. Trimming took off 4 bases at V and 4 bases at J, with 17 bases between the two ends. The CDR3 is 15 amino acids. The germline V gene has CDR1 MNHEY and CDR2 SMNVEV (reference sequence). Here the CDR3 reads CASSSLQAPHYEQYF. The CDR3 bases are TGTGCCAGCAGTTCTCTTCAGGCCCCGCATTACGAGCAGTACTTC.

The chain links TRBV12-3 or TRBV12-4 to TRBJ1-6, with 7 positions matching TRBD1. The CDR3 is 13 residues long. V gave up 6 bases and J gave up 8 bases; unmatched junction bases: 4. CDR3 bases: TGTGCCAGCAGGGACAGGACCCATTCACCCCTCCACTTT. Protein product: CASRDRTHSPLHF.

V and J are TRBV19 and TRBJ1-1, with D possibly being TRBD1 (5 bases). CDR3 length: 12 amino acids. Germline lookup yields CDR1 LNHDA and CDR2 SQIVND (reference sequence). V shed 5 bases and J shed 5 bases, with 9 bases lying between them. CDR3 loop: CASSSGRTEAFF. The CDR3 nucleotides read TGTGCCAGTAGTTCAGGGAGGACTGAAGCTTTCTTT.

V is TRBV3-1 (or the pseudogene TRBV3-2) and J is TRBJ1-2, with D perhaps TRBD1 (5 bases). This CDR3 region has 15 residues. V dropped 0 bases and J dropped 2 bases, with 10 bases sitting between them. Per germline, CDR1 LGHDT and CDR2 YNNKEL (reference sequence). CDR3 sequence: CASSQELDRNYGYTF. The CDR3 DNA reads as TGTGCCAGCAGCCAAGAACTTGACAGAAACTATGGCTACACCTTC.

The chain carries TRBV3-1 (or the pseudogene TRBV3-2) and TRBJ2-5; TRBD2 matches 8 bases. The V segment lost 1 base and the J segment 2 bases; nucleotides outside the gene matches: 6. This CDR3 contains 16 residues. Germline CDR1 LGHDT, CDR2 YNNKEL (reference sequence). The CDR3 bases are TGTGCCAGCAGCCAAGCCTTAACTAGCGGACAAGAGACCCAGTACTTC. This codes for CASSQALTSGQETQYF.

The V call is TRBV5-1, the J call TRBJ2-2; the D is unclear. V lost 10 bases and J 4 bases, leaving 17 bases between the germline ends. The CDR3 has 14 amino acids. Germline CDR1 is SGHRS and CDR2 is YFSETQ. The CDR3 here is CACSTNLGTGELFF. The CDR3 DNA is TGCGCCTGTTCGACAAACTTGGGCACCGGGGAGCTGTTTTTT.

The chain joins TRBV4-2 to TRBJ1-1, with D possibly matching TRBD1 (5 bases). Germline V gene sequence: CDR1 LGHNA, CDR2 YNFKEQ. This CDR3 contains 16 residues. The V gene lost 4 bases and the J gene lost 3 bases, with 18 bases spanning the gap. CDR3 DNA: TGTGCCAGCAGCCCAGGAGCCCGCCAAGGGGACACTGAAGCTTTCTTT. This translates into CASSPGARQGDTEAFF.

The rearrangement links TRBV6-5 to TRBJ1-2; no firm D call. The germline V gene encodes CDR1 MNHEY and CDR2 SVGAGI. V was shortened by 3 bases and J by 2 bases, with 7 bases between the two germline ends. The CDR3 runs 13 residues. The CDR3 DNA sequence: TGTGCCAGCAGTTATCCGGGAAACTATGGCTACACCTTC. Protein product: CASSYPGNYGYTF.